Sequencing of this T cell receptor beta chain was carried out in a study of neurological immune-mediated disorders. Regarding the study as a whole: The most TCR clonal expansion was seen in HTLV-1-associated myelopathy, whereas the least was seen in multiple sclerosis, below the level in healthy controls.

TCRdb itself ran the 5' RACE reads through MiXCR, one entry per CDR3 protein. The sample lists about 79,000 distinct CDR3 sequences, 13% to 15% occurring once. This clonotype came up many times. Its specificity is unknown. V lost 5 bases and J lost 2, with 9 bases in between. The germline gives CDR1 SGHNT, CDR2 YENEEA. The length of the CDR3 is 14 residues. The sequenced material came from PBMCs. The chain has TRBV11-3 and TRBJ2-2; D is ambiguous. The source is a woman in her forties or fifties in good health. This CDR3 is CASSPLSNTGELFF. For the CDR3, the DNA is TGTGCCAGCAGCCCTCTCTCCAACACCGGGGAGCTGTTTTTT.